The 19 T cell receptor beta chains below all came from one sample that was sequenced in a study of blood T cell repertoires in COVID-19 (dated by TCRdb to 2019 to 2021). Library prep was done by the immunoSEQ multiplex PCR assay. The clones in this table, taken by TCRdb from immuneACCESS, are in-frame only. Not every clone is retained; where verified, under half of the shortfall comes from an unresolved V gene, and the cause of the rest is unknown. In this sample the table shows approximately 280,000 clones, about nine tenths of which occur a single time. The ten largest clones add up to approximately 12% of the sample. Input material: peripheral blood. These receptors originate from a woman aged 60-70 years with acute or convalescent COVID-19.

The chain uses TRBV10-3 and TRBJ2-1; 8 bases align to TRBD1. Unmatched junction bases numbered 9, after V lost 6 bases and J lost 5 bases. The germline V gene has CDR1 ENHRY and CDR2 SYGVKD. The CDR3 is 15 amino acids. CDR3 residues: CAIRDREAPDNEQFF. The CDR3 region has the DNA TGTGCCATCAGGGACAGGGAAGCTCCAGACAATGAGCAGTTCTTC.

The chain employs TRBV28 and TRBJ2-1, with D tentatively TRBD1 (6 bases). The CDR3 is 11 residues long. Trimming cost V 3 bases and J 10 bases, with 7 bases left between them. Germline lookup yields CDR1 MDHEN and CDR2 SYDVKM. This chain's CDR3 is CASSFDREQFF. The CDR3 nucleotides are TGTGCCAGCAGTTTTGACAGGGAGCAGTTCTTC.

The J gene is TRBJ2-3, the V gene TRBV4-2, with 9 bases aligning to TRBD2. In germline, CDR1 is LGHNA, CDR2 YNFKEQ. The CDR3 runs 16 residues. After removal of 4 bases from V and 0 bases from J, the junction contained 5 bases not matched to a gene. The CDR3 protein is CASSPRTSVSTDTQYF. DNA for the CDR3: TGTGCCAGCAGCCCTAGGACTAGCGTGAGCACAGATACGCAGTATTTT.

CDR3 loop: CASSSAGGSEKLFF. The CDR3, as DNA: TGCGCCAGCAGCTCGGCGGGGGGTTCTGAAAAACTGTTTTTT. The rearrangement links TRBV5-1 to TRBJ1-4, with D perhaps matching TRBD1 (5 bases). This CDR3 is built from 14 residues. CDR1 SGHRS and CDR2 YFSETQ come from the germline V gene. V lost 3 bases and J 7 bases, leaving 13 bases between the germline ends.

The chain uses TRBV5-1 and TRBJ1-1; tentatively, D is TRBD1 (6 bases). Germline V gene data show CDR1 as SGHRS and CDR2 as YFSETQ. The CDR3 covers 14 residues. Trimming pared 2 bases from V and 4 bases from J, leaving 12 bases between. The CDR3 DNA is TGCGCCAGCAGCTTACAGGGTAGAAGCACTGAAGCTTTCTTT. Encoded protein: CASSLQGRSTEAFF.

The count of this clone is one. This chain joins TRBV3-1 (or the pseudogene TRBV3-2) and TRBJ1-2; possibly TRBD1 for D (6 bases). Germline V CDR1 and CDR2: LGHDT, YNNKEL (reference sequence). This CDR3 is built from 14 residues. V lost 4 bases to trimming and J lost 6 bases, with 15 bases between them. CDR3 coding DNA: TGTGCCAGCAGCCGCACATCAACAGGGCATGGCTACACCTTC. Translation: CASSRTSTGHGYTF.

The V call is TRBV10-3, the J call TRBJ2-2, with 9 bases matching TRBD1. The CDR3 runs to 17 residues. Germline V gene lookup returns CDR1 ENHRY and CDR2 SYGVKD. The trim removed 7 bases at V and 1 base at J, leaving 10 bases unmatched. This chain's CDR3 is CAITNLVGQGNTGELFF. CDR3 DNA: TGTGCCATCACCAACCTTGTGGGACAGGGGAACACCGGGGAGCTGTTTTTT.

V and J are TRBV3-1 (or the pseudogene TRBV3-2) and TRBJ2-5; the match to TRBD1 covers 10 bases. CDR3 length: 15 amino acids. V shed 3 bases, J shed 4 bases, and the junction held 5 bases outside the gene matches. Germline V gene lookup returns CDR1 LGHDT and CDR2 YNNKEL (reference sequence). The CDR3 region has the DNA TGTGCCAGCAGCCAGGACAGGGGGGTCGGAGAGACCCAGTACTTC. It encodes CASSQDRGVGETQYF.

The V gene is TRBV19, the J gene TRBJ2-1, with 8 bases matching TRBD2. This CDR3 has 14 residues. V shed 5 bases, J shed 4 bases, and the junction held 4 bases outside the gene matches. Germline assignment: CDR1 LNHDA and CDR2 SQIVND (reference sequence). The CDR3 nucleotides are TGTGCCAGTAGTCGGAGCGGGGGATACAATGAGCAGTTCTTC. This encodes CASSRSGGYNEQFF.

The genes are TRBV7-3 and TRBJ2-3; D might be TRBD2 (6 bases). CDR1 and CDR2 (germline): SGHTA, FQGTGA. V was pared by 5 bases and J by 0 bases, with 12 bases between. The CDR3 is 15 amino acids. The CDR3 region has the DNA TGTGCCAGCAGCCCAGCGGGTGGAAGCACAGATACGCAGTATTTT. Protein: CASSPAGGSTDTQYF.

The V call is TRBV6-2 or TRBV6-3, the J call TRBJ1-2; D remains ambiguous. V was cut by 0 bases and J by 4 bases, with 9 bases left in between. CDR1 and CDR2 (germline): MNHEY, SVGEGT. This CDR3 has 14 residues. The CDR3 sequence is CASSYSVSLYGYTF. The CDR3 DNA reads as TGTGCCAGCAGTTACTCCGTCAGTCTCTATGGCTACACCTTC.

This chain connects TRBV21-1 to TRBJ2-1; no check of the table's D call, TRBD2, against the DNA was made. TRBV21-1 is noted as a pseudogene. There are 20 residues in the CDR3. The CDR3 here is CASSKEGGTSGSRANNEQFF. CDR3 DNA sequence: TGTGCCAGCAGCAAAGAAGGCGGGACTAGCGGGAGTAGGGCCAACAATGAGCAGTTCTTC.

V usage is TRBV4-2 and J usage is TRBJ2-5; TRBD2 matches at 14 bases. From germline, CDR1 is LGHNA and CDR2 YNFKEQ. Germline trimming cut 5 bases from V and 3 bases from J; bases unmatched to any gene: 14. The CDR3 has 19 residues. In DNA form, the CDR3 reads TGTGCCAGCAGCGGGCCCGGGACTAGCGGGGGTCGGATTAAAGAGACCCAGTACTTC. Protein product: CASSGPGTSGGRIKETQYF.

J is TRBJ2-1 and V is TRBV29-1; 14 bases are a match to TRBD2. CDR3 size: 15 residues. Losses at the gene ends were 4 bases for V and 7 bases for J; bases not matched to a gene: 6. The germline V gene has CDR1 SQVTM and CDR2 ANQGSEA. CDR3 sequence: CSVVTSGGARNEQFF. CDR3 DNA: TGCAGCGTTGTGACTAGCGGGGGGGCGAGAAATGAGCAGTTCTTC.

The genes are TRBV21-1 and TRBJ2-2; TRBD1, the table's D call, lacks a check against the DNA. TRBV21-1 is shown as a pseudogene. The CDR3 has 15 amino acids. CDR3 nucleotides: TGTGCCAGCAGCCCACTCATCAGGGGGACCGGGGAGCTGTTTTTT. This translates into CASSPLIRGTGELFF.

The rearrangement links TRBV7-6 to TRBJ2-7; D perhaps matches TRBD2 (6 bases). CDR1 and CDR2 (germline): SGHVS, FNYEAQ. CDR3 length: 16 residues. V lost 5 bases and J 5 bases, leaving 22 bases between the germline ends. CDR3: CASSRHIAEKDDEQYF. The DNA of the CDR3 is TGTGCCAGCAGCAGACACATAGCGGAGAAGGACGACGAGCAGTACTTC. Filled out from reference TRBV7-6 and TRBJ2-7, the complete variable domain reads GAGVSQSPRYKVTKRGQDVALRCDPISGHVSLYWYRQALGQGPEFLTYFNYEAQQDKSGLPNDRFSAERPEGSISTLTIQRTEQRDSAMYRCASSRHIAEKDDEQYFGPGTRLTVT.

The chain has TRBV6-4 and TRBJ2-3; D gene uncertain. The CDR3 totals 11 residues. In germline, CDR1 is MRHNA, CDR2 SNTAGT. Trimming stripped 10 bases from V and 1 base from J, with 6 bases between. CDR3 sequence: CATRGTDTQYF. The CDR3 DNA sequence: TGTGCCACTCGGGGCACAGATACGCAGTATTTT.

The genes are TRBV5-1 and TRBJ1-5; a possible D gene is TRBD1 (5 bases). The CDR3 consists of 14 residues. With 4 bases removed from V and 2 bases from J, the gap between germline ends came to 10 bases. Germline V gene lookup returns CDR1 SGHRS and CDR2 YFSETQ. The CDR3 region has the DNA TGCGCCAGCAGCCCCAGGGAGGGCAATCAGCCCCAGCATTTT. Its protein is CASSPREGNQPQHF. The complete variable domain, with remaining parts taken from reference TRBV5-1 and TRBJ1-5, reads KAGVTQTPRYLIKTRGQQVTLSCSPISGHRSVSWYQQTPGQGLQFLFEYFSETQRNKGNFPGRFSGRQFSNSRSEMNVSTLELGDSALYLCASSPREGNQPQHFGDGTRLSIL.

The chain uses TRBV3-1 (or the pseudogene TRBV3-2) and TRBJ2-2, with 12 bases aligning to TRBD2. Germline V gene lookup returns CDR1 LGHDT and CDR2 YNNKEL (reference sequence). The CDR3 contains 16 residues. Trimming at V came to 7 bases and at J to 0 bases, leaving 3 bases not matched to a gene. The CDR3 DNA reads TGTGCCAGCACCGCTAGCGGGAGGGCGAACACCGGGGAGCTGTTTTTT. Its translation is CASTASGRANTGELFF.